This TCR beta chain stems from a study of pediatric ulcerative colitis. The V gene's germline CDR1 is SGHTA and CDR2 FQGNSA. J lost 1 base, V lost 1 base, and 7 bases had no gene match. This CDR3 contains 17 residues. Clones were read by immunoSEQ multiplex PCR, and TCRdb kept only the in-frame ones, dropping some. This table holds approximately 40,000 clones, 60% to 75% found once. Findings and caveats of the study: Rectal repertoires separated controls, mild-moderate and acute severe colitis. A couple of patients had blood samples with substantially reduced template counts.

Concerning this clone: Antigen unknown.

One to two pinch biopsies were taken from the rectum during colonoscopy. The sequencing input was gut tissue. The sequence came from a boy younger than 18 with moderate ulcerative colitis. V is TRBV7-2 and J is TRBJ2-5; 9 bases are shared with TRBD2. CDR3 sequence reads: CASSLEAAGGPQETQYF. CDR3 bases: TGTGCCAGCAGCTTAGAGGCGGCGGGGGGGCCCCAAGAGACCCAGTACTTC.